This T cell receptor (beta chain) was recovered during a study of cytomegalovirus exposure and HLA in healthy donors. Study-wide points: There were reportedly fewer N-insertions in an Asian-associated ancestry cluster than the roughly 670-donor mean, in a later analysis.

Points on this clone: Its antigen is not known.

All the people who gave samples were healthy bone marrow donors. The CDR3 consists of 16 residues. Per the germline V gene, CDR1 is LGHNA and CDR2 is YNFKEQ. V lost 1 base and J 10 bases, leaving 17 bases between the germline ends. The primer mix had 60 Vbeta and 13 Jbeta primers. Assay: immunoSEQ multiplex PCR; the TCRdb copy retains only in-frame clones and omits some. The sample has about 72,000 clones. V and J are TRBV4-2 and TRBJ1-6; a weak D match, TRBD1 (5 bases). Sequences were obtained from PBMCs. The sequence was collected from a man aged 35 to 55 in good health and CMV-seronegative. CDR3 in DNA: TGTGCCAGCAGCCAAGCGGATCTTGGGGCACGGTCACCCCTCCACTTT. Protein: CASSQADLGARSPLHF.